A single sample gave rise to the 3 T cell receptor beta chains below, sequenced in a study of blood T cells in healthy people across ages. A second PCR of 7 to 11 cycles used a sample-barcoded 5' primer and a J-beta primer mix. TCRdb reprocessed the 5' RACE reads via MiXCR and lists one record per CDR3 protein. The sample holds around 990,000 distinct CDR3 sequences, almost 25% seen once. This same sample was also part of a study on T cells of mothers and their children.

Input material: blood. The receptors here all came from a girl aged 2 to 9 in good health.

The genes are TRBV3-1 and TRBJ1-1; TRBD1 is a possible D gene (5 bases). Trimming cost V 2 bases and J 1 base, with 14 bases left between them. Germline CDR1 and CDR2: LGHDT and YNNKEL (reference sequence). This CDR3 region has 16 residues. The CDR3 reads CASSQHWAGTNTEAFF. In nucleotides, the CDR3 is TGTGCCAGCAGCCAACATTGGGCAGGGACGAACACTGAAGCTTTCTTT.

This clonotype was counted only a few times. The CDR3 coding sequence is TGTGCCAGCAGCCTTGACCAAGGACTAGCGGGGTGGCTATACAATGAGCAGTTCTTC. Protein product: CASSLDQGLAGWLYNEQFF. J is TRBJ2-1 and V is TRBV7-2; 12 bases align to TRBD2. CDR1 is SGHTA and CDR2 is FQGNSA in the germline V gene. The J segment lost 4 bases and the V segment lost 5 bases, leaving 15 bases of the junction unmatched. There are 19 residues in the CDR3.

This clonotype was seen a few times. This chain uses TRBV10-3 with TRBJ1-5; a possible D gene is TRBD1 (6 bases). Trimming removed 2 bases at V and 5 bases at J, with 10 bases between. Germline assignment: CDR1 ENHRY and CDR2 SYGVKD. This CDR3 is built from 14 residues. The CDR3 bases are TGTGCCATCAGTGAGAGGTCAGGGGATCAGCCCCAGCATTTT. Its translation: CAISERSGDQPQHF.